This T cell receptor (beta chain) derives from a study of T cell responses to AZD1222 COVID-19 vaccine. Study-level findings and limits: At study baseline, merely roughly 6 AZD1222 recipients were seropositive.

On this clone itself: Its antigen is undetermined.

The repertoire was sequenced with immunoSEQ multiplex PCR; TCRdb's copy has only in-frame clones and lacks some. The table lists roughly 190,000 clones, roughly 92% of them singletons. CDR3 size: 13 residues. V dropped 6 bases and J dropped 9; count of bases not matched to a gene: 9. CDR1 is MNHEY, CDR2 SVGAGI, per germline. The sequencing used peripheral blood, collected on day 0 of AZD1222 vaccination. The receptor was isolated from an adult in good health. The V and J genes are TRBV6-5 and TRBJ1-1; 8 bases match TRBD1. The CDR3 nucleotides read TGTGCCAGCAGGGGGACACAGGGGGAAAAAGCTTTCTTT. Translated, it gives CASRGTQGEKAFF.